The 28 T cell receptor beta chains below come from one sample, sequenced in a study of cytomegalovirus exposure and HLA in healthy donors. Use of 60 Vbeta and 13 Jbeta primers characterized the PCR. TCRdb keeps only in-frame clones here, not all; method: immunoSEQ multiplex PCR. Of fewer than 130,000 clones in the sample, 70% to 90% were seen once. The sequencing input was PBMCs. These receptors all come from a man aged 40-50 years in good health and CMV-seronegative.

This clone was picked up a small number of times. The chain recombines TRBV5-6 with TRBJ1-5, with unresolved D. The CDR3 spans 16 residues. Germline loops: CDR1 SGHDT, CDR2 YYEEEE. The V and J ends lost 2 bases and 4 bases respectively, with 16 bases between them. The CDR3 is CASSLRVSGINQPQHF. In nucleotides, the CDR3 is TGTGCCAGCAGCTTAAGAGTATCCGGGATTAATCAGCCCCAGCATTTT.

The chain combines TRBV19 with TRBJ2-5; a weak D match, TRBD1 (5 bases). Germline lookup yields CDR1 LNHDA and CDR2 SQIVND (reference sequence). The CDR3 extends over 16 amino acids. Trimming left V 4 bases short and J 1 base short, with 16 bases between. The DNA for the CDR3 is TGTGCCAGTAGTAGGTACCCGGATAGGGGCCAAGAGACCCAGTACTTC. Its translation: CASSRYPDRGQETQYF.

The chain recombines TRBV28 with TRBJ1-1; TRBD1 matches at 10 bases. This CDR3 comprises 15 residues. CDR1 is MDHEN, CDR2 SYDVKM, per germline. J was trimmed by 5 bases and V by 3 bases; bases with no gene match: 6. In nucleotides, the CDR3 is TGTGCCAGCAGTTTGCCGGGACAGGGGTTGACTGAAGCTTTCTTT. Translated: CASSLPGQGLTEAFF.

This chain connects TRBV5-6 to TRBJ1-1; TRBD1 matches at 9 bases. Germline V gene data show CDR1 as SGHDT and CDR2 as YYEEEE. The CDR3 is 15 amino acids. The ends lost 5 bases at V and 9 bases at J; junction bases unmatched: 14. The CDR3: CASSFRGQGLLKAFF. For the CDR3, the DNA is TGTGCCAGCAGTTTCCGGGGACAGGGTTTACTGAAAGCTTTCTTT.

The CDR3 reads CASSYLGEGTDTQYF. CDR3 bases: TGTGCCAGCAGTTACTTAGGGGAGGGGACAGATACGCAGTATTTT. The genes are TRBV6-5 and TRBJ2-3, with 7 positions matching TRBD2. Germline lookup yields CDR1 MNHEY and CDR2 SVGAGI. J lost 3 bases, V lost 1 base, and 4 bases had no gene match. The CDR3 is 15 residues long.

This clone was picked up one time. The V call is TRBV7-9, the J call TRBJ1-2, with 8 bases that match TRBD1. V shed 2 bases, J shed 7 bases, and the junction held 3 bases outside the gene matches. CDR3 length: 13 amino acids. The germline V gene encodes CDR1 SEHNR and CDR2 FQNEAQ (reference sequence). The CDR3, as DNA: TGTGCCAGCAGCTTACAGGGGGCAGGTGGCTACACCTTC. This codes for CASSLQGAGGYTF.

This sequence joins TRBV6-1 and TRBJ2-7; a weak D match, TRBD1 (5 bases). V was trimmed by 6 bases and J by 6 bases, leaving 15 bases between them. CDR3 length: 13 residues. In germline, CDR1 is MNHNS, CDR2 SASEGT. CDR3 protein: CASSKTGPVEQYF. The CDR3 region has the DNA TGTGCCAGCAGCAAAACAGGACCGGTCGAGCAGTACTTC.

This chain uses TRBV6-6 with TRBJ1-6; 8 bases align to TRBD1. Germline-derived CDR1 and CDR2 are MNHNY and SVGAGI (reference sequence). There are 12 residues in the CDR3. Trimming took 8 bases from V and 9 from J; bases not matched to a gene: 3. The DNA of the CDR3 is TGTGCCAGCGGAGACAGGGGTTCACCCCTCCACTTT. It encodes CASGDRGSPLHF.

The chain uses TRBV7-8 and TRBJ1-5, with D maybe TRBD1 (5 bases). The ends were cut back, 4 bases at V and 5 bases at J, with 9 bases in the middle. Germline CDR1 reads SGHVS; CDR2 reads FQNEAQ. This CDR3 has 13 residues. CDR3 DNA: TGTGCCAGCAGCTGGGGGGGGGATCAGCCCCAGCATTTT. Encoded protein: CASSWGGDQPQHF. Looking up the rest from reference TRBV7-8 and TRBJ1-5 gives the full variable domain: GAGVSQSPRYKVAKRGQDVALRCDPISGHVSLFWYQQALGQGPEFLTYFQNEAQLDKSGLPSDRFFAERPEGSVSTLKIQRTQQEDSAVYLCASSWGGDQPQHFGDGTRLSIL.

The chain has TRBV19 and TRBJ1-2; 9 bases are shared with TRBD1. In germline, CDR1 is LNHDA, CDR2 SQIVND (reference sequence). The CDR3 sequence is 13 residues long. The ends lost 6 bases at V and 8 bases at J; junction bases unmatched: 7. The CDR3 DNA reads TGTGCCAGTAGCCCTAGGACAGGGGACGGCTACACCTTC. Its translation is CASSPRTGDGYTF. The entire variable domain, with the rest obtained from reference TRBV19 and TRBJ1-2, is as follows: DGGITQSPKYLFRKEGQNVTLSCEQNLNHDAMYWYRQDPGQGLRLIYYSQIVNDFQKGDIAEGYSVSREKKESFPLTVTSAQKNPTAFYLCASSPRTGDGYTFGSGTRLTVV.

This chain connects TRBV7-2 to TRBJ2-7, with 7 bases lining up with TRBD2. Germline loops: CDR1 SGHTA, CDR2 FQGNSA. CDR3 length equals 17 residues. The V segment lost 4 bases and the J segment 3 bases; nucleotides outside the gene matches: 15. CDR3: CASSWPFGAGENYEQYF. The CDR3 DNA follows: TGTGCCAGCAGCTGGCCGTTTGGTGCGGGGGAGAACTACGAGCAGTACTTC.

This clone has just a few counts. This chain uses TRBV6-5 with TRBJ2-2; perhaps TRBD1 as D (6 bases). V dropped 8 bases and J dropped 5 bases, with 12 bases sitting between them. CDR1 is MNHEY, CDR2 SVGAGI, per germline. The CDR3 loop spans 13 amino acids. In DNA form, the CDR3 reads TGTGCCAGCTTAACAGGGTCGACCGGGGAGCTGTTTTTT. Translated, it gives CASLTGSTGELFF.

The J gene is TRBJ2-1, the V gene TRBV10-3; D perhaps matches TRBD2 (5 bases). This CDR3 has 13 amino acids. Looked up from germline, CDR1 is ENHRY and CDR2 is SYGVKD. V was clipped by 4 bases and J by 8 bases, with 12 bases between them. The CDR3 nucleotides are TGTGCCATCAGTGTCCGGGGAATAGATGAGCAGTTCTTC. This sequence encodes CAISVRGIDEQFF.

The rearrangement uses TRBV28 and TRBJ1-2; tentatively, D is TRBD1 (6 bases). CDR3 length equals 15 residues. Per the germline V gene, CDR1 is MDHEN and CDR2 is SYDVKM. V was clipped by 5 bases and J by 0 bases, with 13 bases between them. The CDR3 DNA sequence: TGTGCCAGCAGTCCACCTGGACAGCCTAACTATGGCTACACCTTC. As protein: CASSPPGQPNYGYTF.

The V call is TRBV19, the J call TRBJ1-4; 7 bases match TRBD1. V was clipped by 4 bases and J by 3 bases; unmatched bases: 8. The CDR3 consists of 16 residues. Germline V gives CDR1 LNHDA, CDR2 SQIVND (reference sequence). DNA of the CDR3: TGTGCCAGTAGTACCCACCGACAGGGATCTAATGAAAAACTGTTTTTT. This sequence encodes CASSTHRQGSNEKLFF.

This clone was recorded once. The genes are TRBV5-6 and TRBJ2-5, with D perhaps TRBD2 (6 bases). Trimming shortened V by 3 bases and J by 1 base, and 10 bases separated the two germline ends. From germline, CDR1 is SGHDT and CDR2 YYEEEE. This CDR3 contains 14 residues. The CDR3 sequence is CASSWDLGQETQYF. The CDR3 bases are TGTGCCAGCAGCTGGGACTTGGGCCAAGAGACCCAGTACTTC.

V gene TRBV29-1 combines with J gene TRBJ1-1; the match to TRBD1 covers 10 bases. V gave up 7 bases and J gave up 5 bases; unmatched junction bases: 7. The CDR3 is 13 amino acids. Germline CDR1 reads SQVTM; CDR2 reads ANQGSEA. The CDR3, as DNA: TGCAGCGCCCGAGGGACAGGGGAGACTGAAGCTTTCTTT. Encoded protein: CSARGTGETEAFF.

CDR3 bases: TGTGCCAGTAGTATAGCTGCTGGCGGGGACAGGGCCACCGGGGAGCTGTTTTTT. Encoded protein: CASSIAAGGDRATGELFF. The chain carries TRBV19 and TRBJ2-2, with 9 bases aligning to TRBD1. From germline, CDR1 is LNHDA and CDR2 SQIVND (reference sequence). The CDR3 covers 18 residues. V dropped 1 base and J dropped 4; count of bases not matched to a gene: 10.

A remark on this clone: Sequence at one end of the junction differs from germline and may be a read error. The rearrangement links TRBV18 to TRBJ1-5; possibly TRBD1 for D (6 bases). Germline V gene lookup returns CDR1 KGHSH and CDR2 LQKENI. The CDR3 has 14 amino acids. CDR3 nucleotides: TGTGCCAGCTCGCCACGGGACACCCCATTAGGCCAGCATTTT. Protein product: CASSPRDTPLGQHF.

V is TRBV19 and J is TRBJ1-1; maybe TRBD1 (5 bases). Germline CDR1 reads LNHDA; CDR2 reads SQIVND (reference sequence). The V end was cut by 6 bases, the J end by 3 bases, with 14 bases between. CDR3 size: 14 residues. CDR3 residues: CASREGHGDTEAFF. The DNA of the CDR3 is TGTGCCAGTAGGGAGGGGCACGGAGACACTGAAGCTTTCTTT.

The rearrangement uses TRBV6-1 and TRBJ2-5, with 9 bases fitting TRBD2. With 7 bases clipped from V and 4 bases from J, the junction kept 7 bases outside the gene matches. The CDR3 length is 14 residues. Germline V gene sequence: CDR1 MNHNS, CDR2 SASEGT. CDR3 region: CASNPSGALETQYF. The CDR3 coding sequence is TGTGCCAGCAACCCTAGCGGGGCTCTAGAGACCCAGTACTTC.

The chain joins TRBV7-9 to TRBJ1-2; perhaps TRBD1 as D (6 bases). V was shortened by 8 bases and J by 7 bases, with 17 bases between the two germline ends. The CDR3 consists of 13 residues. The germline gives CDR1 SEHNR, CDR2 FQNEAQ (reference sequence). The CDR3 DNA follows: TGTGCCAGCTCCCGCGGCGGGGGCGCTGGCTACACCTTC. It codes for CASSRGGGAGYTF.

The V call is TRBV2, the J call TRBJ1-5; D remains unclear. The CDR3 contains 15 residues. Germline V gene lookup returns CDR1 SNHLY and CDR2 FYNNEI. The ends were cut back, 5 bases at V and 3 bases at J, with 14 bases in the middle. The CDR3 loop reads CASSPGPGFNQPQHF. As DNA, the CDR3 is TGTGCCAGCAGTCCTGGACCGGGATTCAATCAGCCCCAGCATTTT.

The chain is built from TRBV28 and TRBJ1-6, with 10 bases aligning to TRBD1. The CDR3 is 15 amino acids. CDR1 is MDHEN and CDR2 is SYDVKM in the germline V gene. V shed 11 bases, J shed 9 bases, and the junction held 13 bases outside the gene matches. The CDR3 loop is CAVPGQGPDGSPLHF. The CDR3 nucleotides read TGTGCCGTACCGGGACAGGGGCCCGATGGTTCACCCCTCCACTTT.

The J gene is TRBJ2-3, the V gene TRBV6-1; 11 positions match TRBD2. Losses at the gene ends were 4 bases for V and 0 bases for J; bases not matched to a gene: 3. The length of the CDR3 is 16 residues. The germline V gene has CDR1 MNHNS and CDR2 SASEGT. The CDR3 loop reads CASSGLAGGSTDTQYF. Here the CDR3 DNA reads TGTGCCAGCAGTGGCCTAGCGGGGGGAAGCACAGATACGCAGTATTTT.

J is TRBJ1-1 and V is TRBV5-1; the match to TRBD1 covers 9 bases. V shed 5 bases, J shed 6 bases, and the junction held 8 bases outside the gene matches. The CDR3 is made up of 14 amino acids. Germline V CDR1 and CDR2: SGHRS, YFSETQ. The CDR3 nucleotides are TGCGCCAGCAGAGCCGGGACAGGGAAAGCTGAAGCTTTCTTT. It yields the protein CASRAGTGKAEAFF.

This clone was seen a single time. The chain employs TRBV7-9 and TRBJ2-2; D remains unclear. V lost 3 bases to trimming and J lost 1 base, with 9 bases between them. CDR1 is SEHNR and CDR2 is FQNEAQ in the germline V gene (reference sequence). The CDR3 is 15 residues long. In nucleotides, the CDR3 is TGTGCCAGCAGCTTGACTGCCGTGAACACCGGGGAGCTGTTTTTT. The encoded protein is CASSLTAVNTGELFF.

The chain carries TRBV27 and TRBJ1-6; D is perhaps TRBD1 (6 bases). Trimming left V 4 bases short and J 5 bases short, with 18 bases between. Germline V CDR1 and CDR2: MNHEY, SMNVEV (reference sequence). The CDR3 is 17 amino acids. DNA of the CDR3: TGTGCCAGCAGTTCTAAACCGGGACACAGGAATAATTCACCCCTCCACTTT. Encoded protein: CASSSKPGHRNNSPLHF.